This TCR beta chain stems from a study of shared clonotypes between healthy human individuals. The V end was cut by 5 bases, the J end by 1 base, with 13 bases between. The CDR3 extends over 15 amino acids. CDR1 is MDHEN and CDR2 is SYDVKM in the germline V gene. The repertoire was sequenced with immunoSEQ multiplex PCR; TCRdb's copy has only in-frame clones and lacks some. Here the sample spans 560,000 or so clones, about 95% being singletons. It was CD45RO-negative cells, positively selected for CCR7, that made up naive CD8 cells, with terminally differentiated effector memory CD45RA+ cells excluded.

This TCR derives from a woman in her twenties or thirties in good health. This chain links TRBV28 with TRBJ2-3; D is ambiguous. The sequenced material came from naive CD8+ T cells sorted from blood. The CDR3 sequence is CASSPPGFGTDTQYF. CDR3 in DNA: TGTGCCAGCAGTCCTCCCGGTTTCGGCACAGATACGCAGTATTTT. Combining the CDR3 with reference TRBV28 and TRBJ2-3 gives the whole variable domain DVKVTQSSRYLVKRTGEKVFLECVQDMDHENMFWYRQDPGLGLRLIYFSYDVKMKEKGDIPEGYSVSREKKERFSLILESASTNQTSMYLCASSPPGFGTDTQYFGPGTRLTVL.